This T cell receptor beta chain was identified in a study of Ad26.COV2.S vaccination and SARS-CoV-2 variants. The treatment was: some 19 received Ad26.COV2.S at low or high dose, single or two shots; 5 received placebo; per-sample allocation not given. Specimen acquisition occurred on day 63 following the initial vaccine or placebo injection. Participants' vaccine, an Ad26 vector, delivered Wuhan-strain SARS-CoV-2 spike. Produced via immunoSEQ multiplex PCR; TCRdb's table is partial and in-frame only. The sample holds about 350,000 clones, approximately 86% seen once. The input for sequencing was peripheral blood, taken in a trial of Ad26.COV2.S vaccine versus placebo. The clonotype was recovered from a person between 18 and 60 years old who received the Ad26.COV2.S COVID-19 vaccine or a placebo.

CDR3: CRAGGGNEQFF. DNA of the CDR3: TGCAGGGCGGGAGGAGGAAATGAGCAGTTCTTC. The V gene is TRBV29-1, the J gene TRBJ2-1; 8 bases match TRBD2. This CDR3 is built from 11 residues. The germline V gene encodes CDR1 SQVTM and CDR2 ANQGSEA.